Listed below are T cell receptor beta chains from one sample, sequenced in a study of regulatory T cells in long-lasting Graves disease. TCRdb re-called the multiplex PCR reads with MiXCR, one entry per CDR3 protein. The data contain about 460,000 distinct CDR3 sequences, about 20% of them singletons. Sample: peripheral blood mononuclear cells (PBMCs), taken when the disease was refractory, from a patient treated with antithyroid drugs. The receptors derive from a female donor with Graves disease. Each CDR3 is given with its conserved first and last residue. Each record gives: J gene, clone size, V gene, D gene, CDR3 protein, CDR3 DNA. D genes are given only for firm matches. A clone size is listed for some rows: how often the clone was seen (once, few, many), or a class if it is expanded.

j_call: TRBJ1-2
clone_size: few
v_call: TRBV19
d_call: -
cdr3_aa: CATTGQYYGYTF
cdr3_nt: TGTGCCACCACAGGACAGTACTATGGCTACACCTTC

j_call: TRBJ2-7
clone_size: many
v_call: TRBV2
d_call: -
cdr3_aa: CASRQTSYEQYF
cdr3_nt: TGTGCCAGCAGACAGACATCCTACGAGCAGTACTTC

j_call: TRBJ1-2
clone_size: many
v_call: TRBV7-2
d_call: TRBD1
cdr3_aa: CASSARQGAGYTF
cdr3_nt: TGTGCCAGCAGCGCGAGGCAGGGGGCAGGCTACACCTTC

j_call: TRBJ2-7
clone_size: -
v_call: TRBV7-7
d_call: TRBD2
cdr3_aa: CASSKLAGQFYEQYF
cdr3_nt: TGTGCTAGCAGCAAGTTAGCGGGTCAGTTCTACGAGCAGTACTTC

j_call: TRBJ1-1
clone_size: few
v_call: TRBV6-1
d_call: -
cdr3_aa: CASGHTGWAVTEAFF
cdr3_nt: TGTGCCAGCGGCCATACAGGGTGGGCCGTCACTGAAGCTTTCTTT

j_call: TRBJ2-6
clone_size: many
v_call: TRBV12-3/TRBV12-4
d_call: -
cdr3_aa: CASSMNSGANVLTF
cdr3_nt: TGTGCCAGCAGCATGAACTCTGGGGCCAACGTCCTGACTTTC

j_call: TRBJ1-5
clone_size: -
v_call: TRBV19
d_call: -
cdr3_aa: CASSIRQRIPRRPQHF
cdr3_nt: TGTGCCAGTAGTATAAGGCAGAGAATACCCCGGCGGCCCCAGCATTTT

j_call: TRBJ2-7
clone_size: many
v_call: TRBV6-2/TRBV6-3
d_call: -
cdr3_aa: CASSYGTPPSYEQYF
cdr3_nt: TGTGCCAGCAGTTACGGGACACCACCCTCCTACGAGCAGTACTTC

j_call: TRBJ2-5
clone_size: many
v_call: TRBV7-9
d_call: -
cdr3_aa: CASRPPAQRNGKTQYF
cdr3_nt: TGTGCCAGCAGACCTCCCGCCCAGCGTAATGGAAAGACCCAGTACTTC

j_call: TRBJ2-7
clone_size: many
v_call: TRBV28
d_call: -
cdr3_aa: CASSFVRSYEQYF
cdr3_nt: TGTGCCAGCAGTTTCGTCCGCTCCTACGAGCAGTACTTC

j_call: TRBJ2-1
clone_size: few
v_call: TRBV7-9
d_call: TRBD2
cdr3_aa: CASSLDPRFGGRAHEQFF
cdr3_nt: TGTGCCAGCAGCTTAGATCCCCGTTTTGGCGGGAGGGCGCATGAGCAGTTCTTC

j_call: TRBJ1-5
clone_size: -
v_call: TRBV6-1
d_call: -
cdr3_aa: CASLADQFSNQPQHF
cdr3_nt: TGTGCCAGCCTTGCCGACCAGTTTAGCAATCAGCCCCAGCATTTT

j_call: TRBJ2-3
clone_size: -
v_call: TRBV2
d_call: TRBD2
cdr3_aa: CASSDGLAGEGDTQYF
cdr3_nt: TGTGCCAGCAGTGATGGGCTAGCGGGGGAGGGGGATACGCAGTATTTT

j_call: TRBJ2-7
clone_size: many
v_call: TRBV6-1
d_call: TRBD2
cdr3_aa: CASSPLTSGYYEQYF
cdr3_nt: TGTGCCAGCAGCCCCCTGACTAGCGGCTACTACGAGCAGTACTTC

j_call: TRBJ1-1
clone_size: many
v_call: TRBV12-3/TRBV12-4
d_call: -
cdr3_aa: CASRLTRTNTEAFF
cdr3_nt: TGTGCCAGCAGATTAACCCGAACGAACACTGAAGCTTTCTTT

j_call: TRBJ2-6
clone_size: many
v_call: TRBV2
d_call: TRBD1
cdr3_aa: CASREDRAGANVLTF
cdr3_nt: TGTGCCAGCAGGGAGGACAGGGCTGGGGCCAACGTCCTGACTTTC

j_call: TRBJ1-4
clone_size: -
v_call: TRBV7-2
d_call: -
cdr3_aa: CASSLSQATNEKLVF
cdr3_nt: TGTGCCAGCAGCTTAAGTCAGGCTACTAATGAAAAACTGGTTTTT

j_call: TRBJ1-2
clone_size: many
v_call: TRBV3-1
d_call: -
cdr3_aa: CASSLPGVEKNGYTF
cdr3_nt: TGTGCCAGCAGCCTTCCCGGGGTCGAGAAGAATGGCTACACCTTC

j_call: TRBJ2-7
clone_size: many
v_call: TRBV12-3/TRBV12-4
d_call: TRBD1
cdr3_aa: CASGWTGSSYEQYF
cdr3_nt: TGTGCCAGCGGCTGGACAGGGAGCTCCTACGAGCAGTACTTC

j_call: TRBJ2-7
clone_size: many
v_call: TRBV6-2/TRBV6-3
d_call: -
cdr3_aa: CASRPPSGPYEQYF
cdr3_nt: TGTGCCAGCAGACCACCCAGTGGGCCCTACGAGCAGTACTTC

j_call: TRBJ1-5
clone_size: few
v_call: TRBV10-3
d_call: -
cdr3_aa: CASEGGSNQPQHF
cdr3_nt: TGTGCCTCGGAGGGGGGTAGCAATCAGCCCCAGCATTTT

j_call: TRBJ1-5
clone_size: many
v_call: TRBV15
d_call: -
cdr3_aa: CATSRTRSNQPQHF
cdr3_nt: TGTGCCACCAGCAGAACCCGAAGCAATCAGCCCCAGCATTTT

j_call: TRBJ1-1
clone_size: -
v_call: TRBV10-2
d_call: -
cdr3_aa: CASSESQLNTEAFF
cdr3_nt: TGCGCCAGCAGTGAGTCCCAGCTGAACACTGAAGCTTTCTTT

j_call: TRBJ2-7
clone_size: few
v_call: TRBV7-3
d_call: TRBD1
cdr3_aa: CASRTGDGSYEQYF
cdr3_nt: TGTGCCAGCAGAACAGGGGACGGGTCCTACGAGCAGTACTTC

j_call: TRBJ2-7
clone_size: many
v_call: TRBV9
d_call: TRBD1
cdr3_aa: CASSERDRAPYEQYF
cdr3_nt: TGTGCCAGCAGCGAGAGGGACAGGGCCCCCTACGAGCAGTACTTC

j_call: TRBJ2-7
clone_size: many
v_call: TRBV28
d_call: -
cdr3_aa: CASSPSARADYEQYF
cdr3_nt: TGTGCCAGCAGTCCCAGTGCCAGGGCAGACTACGAGCAGTACTTC

j_call: TRBJ2-4
clone_size: many
v_call: TRBV28
d_call: -
cdr3_aa: CASTSRGGGPLAKNIQYF
cdr3_nt: TGTGCCAGCACCTCCAGAGGAGGGGGGCCTCTAGCCAAAAACATTCAGTACTTC

j_call: TRBJ1-4
clone_size: many
v_call: TRBV15
d_call: -
cdr3_aa: CATSRRRGNGVEKLFF
cdr3_nt: TGTGCCACCAGCAGGAGACGGGGGAACGGAGTCGAAAAACTGTTTTTT

j_call: TRBJ1-1
clone_size: few
v_call: TRBV5-1
d_call: -
cdr3_aa: CATGRLTGIGTEAFF
cdr3_nt: TGCGCCACCGGGCGCTTGACGGGGATAGGCACTGAAGCTTTCTTT

j_call: TRBJ2-3
clone_size: -
v_call: TRBV2
d_call: -
cdr3_aa: CASRGSSTDTQYF
cdr3_nt: TGTGCCAGCAGAGGGTCGAGCACAGATACGCAGTATTTT

j_call: TRBJ1-2
clone_size: many
v_call: TRBV14
d_call: -
cdr3_aa: CASSHSPYPSPGGYTF
cdr3_nt: TGTGCCAGCAGCCACTCACCGTACCCCAGCCCGGGAGGCTACACCTTC

j_call: TRBJ2-3
clone_size: -
v_call: TRBV6-2/TRBV6-3
d_call: -
cdr3_aa: CASSFPSRTDTQYF
cdr3_nt: TGTGCCAGCAGTTTTCCTAGCCGCACAGATACGCAGTATTTT

j_call: TRBJ1-5
clone_size: many
v_call: TRBV6-5
d_call: -
cdr3_aa: CASSYRGGMAPQHF
cdr3_nt: TGTGCCAGCAGTTACAGGGGGGGTATGGCGCCCCAGCATTTT

j_call: TRBJ1-5
clone_size: -
v_call: TRBV10-2
d_call: -
cdr3_aa: CASSGGRPNQPQHF
cdr3_nt: TGCGCCAGCAGTGGGGGGAGGCCGAATCAGCCCCAGCATTTT

j_call: TRBJ1-2
clone_size: many
v_call: TRBV29-1
d_call: -
cdr3_aa: CSVERGEGYTF
cdr3_nt: TGCAGCGTTGAACGTGGGGAAGGCTACACCTTC

j_call: TRBJ2-1
clone_size: -
v_call: TRBV12-5
d_call: -
cdr3_aa: CASGLPRSSYNEQFF
cdr3_nt: TGTGCTAGTGGTTTGCCAAGGAGCTCCTACAATGAGCAGTTCTTC

j_call: TRBJ2-1
clone_size: few
v_call: TRBV19
d_call: -
cdr3_aa: CASSAMSSYNEQFF
cdr3_nt: TGTGCCAGTAGTGCGATGAGCTCCTACAATGAGCAGTTCTTC

j_call: TRBJ1-5
clone_size: many
v_call: TRBV7-2
d_call: TRBD1
cdr3_aa: CASSYRQGQPQHF
cdr3_nt: TGTGCCAGCAGCTATCGACAGGGTCAGCCCCAGCATTTT

j_call: TRBJ1-2
clone_size: -
v_call: TRBV6-5
d_call: -
cdr3_aa: CASSSAEPSNYGYTF
cdr3_nt: TGTGCCAGCAGTTCCGCCGAACCATCTAACTATGGCTACACCTTC

j_call: TRBJ2-3
clone_size: few
v_call: TRBV2
d_call: TRBD1
cdr3_aa: CASRPPGQGITDTQYF
cdr3_nt: TGTGCCAGCAGGCCACCGGGACAGGGGATCACAGATACGCAGTATTTT

j_call: TRBJ2-7
clone_size: few
v_call: TRBV20-1
d_call: -
cdr3_aa: CSASVEEQYF
cdr3_nt: TGCAGTGCTAGTGTGGAGGAGCAGTACTTC

j_call: TRBJ1-1
clone_size: -
v_call: TRBV7-9
d_call: -
cdr3_aa: CASSGPLEAFF
cdr3_nt: TGTGCCAGCAGCGGGCCCCTGGAAGCTTTCTTT

j_call: TRBJ1-5
clone_size: -
v_call: TRBV19
d_call: -
cdr3_aa: CASSRAPGDNQPQHF
cdr3_nt: TGTGCCAGTAGTAGGGCCCCGGGGGATAATCAGCCCCAGCATTTT

j_call: TRBJ2-7
clone_size: -
v_call: TRBV4-1
d_call: TRBD2
cdr3_aa: CASSFSLRTSGVYEQYF
cdr3_nt: TGCGCCAGCAGCTTCTCCTTACGGACTAGCGGGGTATACGAGCAGTACTTC

j_call: TRBJ2-7
clone_size: -
v_call: TRBV20-1
d_call: TRBD1
cdr3_aa: CSARDLLGQDAYEQYF
cdr3_nt: TGCAGTGCTAGAGATCTCTTAGGACAGGACGCCTACGAGCAGTACTTC